This TCR beta chain appears in the sequencing data of a study of OX40 agonist ivuxolimab in advanced cancers. For the study at large: Ivuxolimab, an antibody acting as an agonist of OX40 (CD134), was used to treat patients. General observations from the study: CD8+ T cells averaged more expanded clones than CD4+.

The method was immunoSEQ multiplex PCR; TCRdb's version includes in-frame clones alone and lacks a portion of them. The data contain roughly 130,000 clones, around 93% of them singletons. The V and J ends lost 2 bases and 2 bases respectively, with 11 bases between them. The germline V gene has CDR1 SGHTA and CDR2 FQGNSA. This CDR3 has 15 residues. Autoimmune disease history or systemic immunosuppression excluded patients. Drawing of blood for sampling happened at baseline, at cycle 4 day 1, and at cycle 7 day 1. Comment on this clone: Its antigen is as yet unknown.

The sample here was CD4+ or CD8+ T cells sorted from blood, taken in a trial of the OX40 agonist ivuxolimab. The source is an adult with an advanced solid tumor such as melanoma, head and neck, liver or kidney cancer. This chain links TRBV7-2 with TRBJ2-3, with D possibly TRBD1 on 6 matching bases. The CDR3 nucleotides read TGTGCCAGCAGCTTAAACAGGGTGAACACAGATACGCAGTATTTT. As protein: CASSLNRVNTDTQYF.